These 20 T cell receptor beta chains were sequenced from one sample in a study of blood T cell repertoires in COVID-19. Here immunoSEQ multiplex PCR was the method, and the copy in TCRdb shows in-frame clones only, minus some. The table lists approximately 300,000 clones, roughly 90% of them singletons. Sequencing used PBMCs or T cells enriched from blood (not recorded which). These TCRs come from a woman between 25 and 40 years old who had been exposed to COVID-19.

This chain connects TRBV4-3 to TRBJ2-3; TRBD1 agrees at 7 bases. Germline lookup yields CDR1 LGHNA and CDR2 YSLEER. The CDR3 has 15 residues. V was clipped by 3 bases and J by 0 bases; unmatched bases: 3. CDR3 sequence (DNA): TGCGCCAGCAGCCACGGGACAGCTAGCACAGATACGCAGTATTTT. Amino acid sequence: CASSHGTASTDTQYF.

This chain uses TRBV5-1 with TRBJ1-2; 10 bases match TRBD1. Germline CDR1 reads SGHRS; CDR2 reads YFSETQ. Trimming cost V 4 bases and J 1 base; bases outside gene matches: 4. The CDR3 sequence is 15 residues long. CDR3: CASSIGTGVNYGYTF. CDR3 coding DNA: TGCGCCAGCAGCATCGGGACAGGGGTTAACTATGGCTACACCTTC.

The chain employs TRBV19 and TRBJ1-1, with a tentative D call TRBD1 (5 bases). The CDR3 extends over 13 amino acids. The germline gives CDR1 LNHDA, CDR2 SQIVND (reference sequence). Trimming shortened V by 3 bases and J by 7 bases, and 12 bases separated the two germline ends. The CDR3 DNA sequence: TGTGCCAGTAGTATGTCTTCCCAGGGTGAAGCTTTCTTT. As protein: CASSMSSQGEAFF.

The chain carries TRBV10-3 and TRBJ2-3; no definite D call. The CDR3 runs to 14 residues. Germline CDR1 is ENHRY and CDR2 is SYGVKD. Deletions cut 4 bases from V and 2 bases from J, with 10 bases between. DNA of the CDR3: TGTGCCATCAGTGGTAGCTTAGACACAGATACGCAGTATTTT. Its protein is CAISGSLDTDTQYF.

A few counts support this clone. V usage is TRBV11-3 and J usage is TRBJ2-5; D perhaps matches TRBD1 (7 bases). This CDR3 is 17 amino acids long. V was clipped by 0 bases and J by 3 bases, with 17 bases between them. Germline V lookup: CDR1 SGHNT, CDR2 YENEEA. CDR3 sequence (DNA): TGTGCCAGCAGCTTAGATTTGAACAGGGGAGGTGAAGAGACCCAGTACTTC. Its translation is CASSLDLNRGGEETQYF.

DNA of the CDR3: TGTGCCAGCAGTCTGGACAGGTCAAATCAGCCCCAGCATTTT. Translation gives CASSLDRSNQPQHF. The chain links TRBV6-5 to TRBJ1-5, with 7 positions matching TRBD1. V was clipped by 5 bases and J by 4 bases; unmatched bases: 5. The CDR3 consists of 14 residues. Germline V gives CDR1 MNHEY, CDR2 SVGAGI.

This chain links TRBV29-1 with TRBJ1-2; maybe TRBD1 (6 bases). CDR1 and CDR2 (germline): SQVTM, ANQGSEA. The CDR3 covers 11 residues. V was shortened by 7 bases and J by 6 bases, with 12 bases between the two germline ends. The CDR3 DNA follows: TGCAGCGGAGGGGGTGGAGATGGCTACACCTTC. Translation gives CSGGGGDGYTF. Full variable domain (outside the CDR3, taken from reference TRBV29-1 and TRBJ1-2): SAVISQKPSRDICQRGTSLTIQCQVDSQVTMMFWYRQQPGQSLTLIATANQGSEATYESGFVIDKFPISRPNLTFSTLTVSNMSPEDSSIYLCSGGGGDGYTFGSGTRLTVV.

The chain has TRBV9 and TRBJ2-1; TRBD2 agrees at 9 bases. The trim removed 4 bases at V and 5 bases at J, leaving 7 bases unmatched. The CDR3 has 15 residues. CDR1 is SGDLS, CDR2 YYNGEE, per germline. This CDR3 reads CASSPAGGLDNEQFF. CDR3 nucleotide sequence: TGTGCCAGCAGCCCAGCGGGGGGCTTAGACAATGAGCAGTTCTTC.

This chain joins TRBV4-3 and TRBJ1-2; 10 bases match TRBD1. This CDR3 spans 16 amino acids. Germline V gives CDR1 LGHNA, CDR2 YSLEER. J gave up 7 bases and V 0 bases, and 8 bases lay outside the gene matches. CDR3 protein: CASSQDPGQGGVGYTF. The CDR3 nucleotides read TGCGCCAGCAGCCAAGATCCCGGACAGGGGGGAGTTGGCTACACCTTC.

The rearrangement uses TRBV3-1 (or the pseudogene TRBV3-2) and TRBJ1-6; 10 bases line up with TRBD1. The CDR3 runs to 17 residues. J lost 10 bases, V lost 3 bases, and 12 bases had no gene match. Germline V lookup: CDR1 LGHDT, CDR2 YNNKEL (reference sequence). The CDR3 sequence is CASSQQKGTGVGSPLHF. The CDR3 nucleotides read TGTGCCAGCAGCCAGCAAAAGGGGACAGGGGTCGGATCACCCCTCCACTTT.

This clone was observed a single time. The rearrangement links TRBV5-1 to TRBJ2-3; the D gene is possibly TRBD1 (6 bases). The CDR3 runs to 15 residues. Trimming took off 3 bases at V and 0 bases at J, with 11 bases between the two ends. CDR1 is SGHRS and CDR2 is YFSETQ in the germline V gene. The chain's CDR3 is CASSSMGASTDTQYF. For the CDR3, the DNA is TGCGCCAGCAGCTCGATGGGGGCCAGCACAGATACGCAGTATTTT.

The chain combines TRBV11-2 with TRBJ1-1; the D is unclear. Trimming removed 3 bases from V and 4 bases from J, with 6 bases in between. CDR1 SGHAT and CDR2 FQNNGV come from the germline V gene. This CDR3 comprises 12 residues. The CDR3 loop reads CASSFGPTEAFF. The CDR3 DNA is TGTGCCAGCAGCTTTGGCCCCACTGAAGCTTTCTTT.

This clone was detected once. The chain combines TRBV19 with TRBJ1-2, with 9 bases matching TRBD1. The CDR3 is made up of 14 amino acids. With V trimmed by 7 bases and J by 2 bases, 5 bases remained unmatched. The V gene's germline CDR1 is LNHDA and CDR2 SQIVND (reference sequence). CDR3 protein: CASKIDRGNYGYTF. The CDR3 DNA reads TGTGCCAGTAAAATCGACAGGGGGAACTATGGCTACACCTTC.

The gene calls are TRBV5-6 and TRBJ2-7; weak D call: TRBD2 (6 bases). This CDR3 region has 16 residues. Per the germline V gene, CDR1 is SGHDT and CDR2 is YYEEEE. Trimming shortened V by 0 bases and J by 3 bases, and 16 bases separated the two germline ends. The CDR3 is CASSLGQIGGNYEQYF. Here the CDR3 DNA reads TGTGCCAGCAGCTTGGGCCAGATCGGGGGTAACTACGAGCAGTACTTC.

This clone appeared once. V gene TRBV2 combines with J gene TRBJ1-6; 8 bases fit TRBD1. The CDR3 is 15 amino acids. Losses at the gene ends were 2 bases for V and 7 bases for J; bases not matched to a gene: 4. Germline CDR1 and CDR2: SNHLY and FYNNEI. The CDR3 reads CASSELTGENSPLHF. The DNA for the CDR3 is TGTGCCAGCAGTGAACTGACAGGGGAGAATTCACCCCTCCACTTT.

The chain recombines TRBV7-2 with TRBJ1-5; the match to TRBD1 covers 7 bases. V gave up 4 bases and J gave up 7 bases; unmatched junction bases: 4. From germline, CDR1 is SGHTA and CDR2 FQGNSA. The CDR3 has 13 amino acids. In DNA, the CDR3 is TGTGCCAGCAGCTACAGGGGTAACCAGCCCCAGCATTTT. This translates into CASSYRGNQPQHF.

The CDR3: CSVERGSDTQYF. CDR3 DNA sequence: TGCAGCGTTGAAAGAGGCTCAGATACGCAGTATTTT. The J gene is TRBJ2-3, the V gene TRBV29-1; no definite D call. CDR3 length: 12 residues. Germline V gene sequence: CDR1 SQVTM, CDR2 ANQGSEA. V was shortened by 2 bases and J by 4 bases, with 7 bases between the two germline ends.

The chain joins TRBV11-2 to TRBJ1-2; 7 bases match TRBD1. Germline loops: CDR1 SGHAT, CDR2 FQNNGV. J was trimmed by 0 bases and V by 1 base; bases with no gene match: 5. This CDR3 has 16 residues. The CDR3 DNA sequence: TGTGCCAGCAGCTTAGCGCGACAGGGACCTAACTATGGCTACACCTTC. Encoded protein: CASSLARQGPNYGYTF.

The CDR3 spells CASSLAGGNQPQHF. CDR3 nucleotide sequence: TGTGCCAGCAGCTTAGCCGGGGGCAATCAGCCCCAGCATTTT. This chain connects TRBV7-6 to TRBJ1-5, with D hard to call. Germline values: CDR1 SGHVS, CDR2 FNYEAQ. This CDR3 has 14 amino acids. V lost 0 bases and J lost 2, with 5 bases in between.

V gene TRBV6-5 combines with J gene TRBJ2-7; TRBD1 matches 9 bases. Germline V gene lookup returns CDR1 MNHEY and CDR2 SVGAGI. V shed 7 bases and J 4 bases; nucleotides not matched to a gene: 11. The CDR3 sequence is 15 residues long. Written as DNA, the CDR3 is TGTGCCAGCACCGAGGGACAGGGATTAGGTTACGAGCAGTACTTC. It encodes CASTEGQGLGYEQYF.